This T cell receptor beta chain is from a study of CD8+CD57+ T cells in acquired aplastic anemia. Study findings and constraints: Comparison of patients with controls identified around 30 shared CD8+ CDR3 sequences.

Germline loops: CDR1 SGHTA, CDR2 FQGNSA. The CDR3 spans 13 residues. V lost 2 bases, J lost 3 bases, and 7 bases lay in between. Profiling that covered TCR beta VDJ and CDR3 relied on genomic DNA as its template. In TCRdb, the reads were re-called with MiXCR into one record per CDR3 protein. Here the sample spans just over 450,000 distinct CDR3 sequences, about a third being singletons. By flow cytometry, patients selected for sequencing had shown an expansion of CD8+CD57+ cells. The patients, all of them, had severe acquired aplastic anemia. This clonotype was detected ten times or more. The antigen is not known.

The receptor was isolated from a human donor with aplastic anemia. The rearrangement joins TRBV7-2 to TRBJ1-1; D is unresolved. The sample was sorted CD4+, CD8+, or CD8+CD57+ T cells (not recorded which) from PBMCs. The CDR3, as DNA: TGTGCCAGCAGCTTAAATGGAGACACTGAAGCTTTCTTT. Its protein product is CASSLNGDTEAFF.